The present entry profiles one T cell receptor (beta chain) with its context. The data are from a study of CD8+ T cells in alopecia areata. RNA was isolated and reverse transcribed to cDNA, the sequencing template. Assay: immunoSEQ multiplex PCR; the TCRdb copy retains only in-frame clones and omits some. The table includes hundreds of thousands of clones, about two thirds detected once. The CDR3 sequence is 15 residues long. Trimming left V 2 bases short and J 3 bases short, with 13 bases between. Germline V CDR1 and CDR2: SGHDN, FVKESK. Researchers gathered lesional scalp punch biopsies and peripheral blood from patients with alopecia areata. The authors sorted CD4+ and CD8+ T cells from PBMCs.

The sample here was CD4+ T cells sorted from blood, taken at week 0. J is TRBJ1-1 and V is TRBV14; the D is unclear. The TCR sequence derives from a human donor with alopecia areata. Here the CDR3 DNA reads TGTGCCAGCAGCCAAATACCTTATCGGGACACTGAAGCTTTCTTT. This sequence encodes CASSQIPYRDTEAFF.